The 27 T cell receptor beta chains given below trace back to one sample, sequenced in a study of blood T cells in healthy people across ages. Through a sample-barcoded 5' primer and a J-beta primer mix, a second PCR was run for roughly 7 to 11 cycles. A single record per CDR3 protein comes from TCRdb applying MiXCR to the 5' RACE reads. The data hold around 1,900,000 distinct CDR3 sequences, with approximately 40% observed a single time. The sequenced material came from blood. Source of these receptors: a human donor in good health.

The chain combines TRBV29-1 with TRBJ2-5; TRBD2 agrees at 7 bases. CDR3 length: 12 residues. The V gene end was trimmed by 4 bases and the J gene end by 4 bases; junction bases not matched to a gene: 3. The germline V gene encodes CDR1 SQVTM and CDR2 ANQGSEA. The CDR3 DNA follows: TGCAGCGTTGCGGAGCGGGGAGAGACCCAGTACTTC. This translates into CSVAERGETQYF.

This clonotype was found many times. This sequence joins TRBV6-4 and TRBJ1-2, with D hard to call. CDR3 size: 12 residues. Trimming took off 3 bases at V and 0 bases at J, with 2 bases between the two ends. Germline V gives CDR1 MRHNA, CDR2 SNTAGT. CDR3 region: CASSDSNYGYTF. Written as DNA, the CDR3 is TGTGCCAGCAGTGATTCTAACTATGGCTACACCTTC.

The V and J genes are TRBV20-1 and TRBJ2-7; the D is unclear. The J call may be in error: the DNA end matches TRBJ2-4 better. The germline gives CDR1 DFQATT, CDR2 SNEGSKA (reference sequence). This CDR3 spans 10 amino acids. CDR3 in DNA: TGCAGTGCTCTTACGGACATTCAGTACTTC. Translated, it gives CSALTDIQYF.

This clonotype has a handful of counts. The genes are TRBV29-1 and TRBJ2-3; D tentatively fits TRBD1 or TRBD2 (5 bases each). Trimming cost V 6 bases and J 6 bases, with 16 bases left between them. Germline V gene sequence: CDR1 SQVTM, CDR2 ANQGSEA. CDR3 size: 13 residues. The CDR3 spells CSVEKDWGDTQYF. CDR3 in DNA: TGCAGCGTCGAAAAGGACTGGGGGGATACGCAGTATTTT.

The chain combines TRBV27 with TRBJ1-6; tentatively, D is TRBD1 (5 bases). From germline, CDR1 is MNHEY and CDR2 SMNVEV (reference sequence). There are 13 residues in the CDR3. V was trimmed by 6 bases and J by 9 bases, leaving 12 bases between them. Written as DNA, the CDR3 is TGTGCCAGCAGACCAGAGGGGTTTTCACCCCTCCACTTT. Amino acid sequence: CASRPEGFSPLHF.

This clonotype was seen only a few times. The rearrangement joins TRBV29-1 to TRBJ1-2; D uncertain. Germline CDR1 is SQVTM and CDR2 is ANQGSEA. The CDR3 extends over 11 amino acids. The germline V and J ends were trimmed by 7 bases and 3 bases, with 9 bases remaining between them. Written as DNA, the CDR3 is TGCAGCGCCGACGGGTACTATGGCTACACCTTC. Protein product: CSADGYYGYTF.

The chain employs TRBV4-3 and TRBJ1-5; D is unresolved. This CDR3 is 16 amino acids long. The V and J ends lost 1 base and 0 bases respectively, with 10 bases between them. Germline CDR1 is LGHNA and CDR2 is YSLEER. DNA for the CDR3: TGCGCCAGCAGCCAAGGGCACAGTTATAGCAATCAGCCCCAGCATTTT. Its translation is CASSQGHSYSNQPQHF.

This clonotype was counted between two and nine times. The chain combines TRBV4-2 with TRBJ2-3; D is possibly TRBD1 (5 bases). CDR1 and CDR2 from the germline V gene are LGHNA and YNFKEQ. This CDR3 spans 16 amino acids. V lost 0 bases to trimming and J lost 1 base, with 11 bases between them. The chain's CDR3 is CASSQERQGGTDTQYF. Written as DNA, the CDR3 is TGTGCCAGCAGCCAAGAACGGCAAGGGGGCACAGATACGCAGTATTTT.

To note about this clonotype: A junction end diverges from the germline sequence, so it may reflect a read error. This chain joins TRBV20-1 and TRBJ2-1, with a weak D call TRBD2 (5 bases). The CDR3 is 16 amino acids. Germline assignment: CDR1 DFQATT and CDR2 SNEGSKA (reference sequence). For the CDR3, the DNA is TGCAGTACTAGACTGCCAGCGGTTGGTCCCTACAATGAGCAGTTCTTC. This gives the protein CSTRLPAVGPYNEQFF.

J is TRBJ2-5 and V is TRBV5-1, with TRBD1 identical over 7 bases. The CDR3 spans 13 residues. Germline V CDR1 and CDR2: SGHRS, YFSETQ. Trimming at V came to 4 bases and at J to 7 bases, leaving 7 bases not matched to a gene. The CDR3 bases are TGCGCCAGCAGCCCCGGGACAGTCGGGACCCAGTACTTC. Its protein is CASSPGTVGTQYF.

This clonotype was counted a few times. The chain combines TRBV12-3 or TRBV12-4 with TRBJ2-1, with D unclear. The CDR3 loop spans 13 amino acids. V was clipped by 6 bases and J by 13 bases, with 19 bases between them. The CDR3 DNA is TGTGCCAGCAGAGCCCCCTTAGGTGACCCTCAGTTCTTC. Its protein product is CASRAPLGDPQFF.

This clonotype appeared a few times. The gene calls are TRBV4-2 and TRBJ2-5, with 7 bases aligning to TRBD1. TRBJ2-7 matches the DNA end more closely, so the J call is doubtful. Germline V gene sequence: CDR1 LGHNA, CDR2 YNFKEQ. The CDR3 contains 14 residues. The CDR3 nucleotides are TGTGCCAGCAGCCTAACGACAGGGATCGACGAGCAGTACTTC. Translated: CASSLTTGIDEQYF.

The chain is built from TRBV5-1 and TRBJ1-1; no reliable D call. The CDR3 consists of 13 residues. Germline V gene lookup returns CDR1 SGHRS and CDR2 YFSETQ. Trimming took 7 bases from V and 1 from J, leaving 11 bases between them. The CDR3 here is CASAYGGNTEAFF. The DNA of the CDR3 is TGCGCCAGCGCCTACGGCGGGAACACTGAAGCTTTCTTT.

The chain joins TRBV29-1 to TRBJ2-4; D remains ambiguous. The V end was cut by 4 bases, the J end by 0 bases, with 10 bases between. Germline V gene lookup returns CDR1 SQVTM and CDR2 ANQGSEA. There are 14 residues in the CDR3. The CDR3 loop is CSVVGGIAKNIQYF. The CDR3 DNA is TGCAGCGTTGTGGGTGGGATAGCCAAAAACATTCAGTACTTC.

The chain uses TRBV20-1 and TRBJ2-1; 7 nucleotides agree with TRBD1. V shed 4 bases, J shed 12 bases, and the junction held 6 bases outside the gene matches. Germline loops: CDR1 DFQATT, CDR2 SNEGSKA (reference sequence). The CDR3 is made up of 11 amino acids. Here the CDR3 DNA reads TGCAGTGCTACTCGACAGGGTCGGCAGTTCTTC. It codes for CSATRQGRQFF.

In its sample, this clonotype was seen a few times. The chain has TRBV20-1 and TRBJ2-3, with a weak D call TRBD1 (7 bases). Germline loops: CDR1 DFQATT, CDR2 SNEGSKA (reference sequence). Trimming shortened V by 1 base and J by 6 bases, and 17 bases separated the two germline ends. The CDR3 extends over 15 amino acids. CDR3 DNA sequence: TGCAGTGCTAGAGCCCAGCAGGGGGGTACGGATACGCAGTATTTT. Amino acid sequence: CSARAQQGGTDTQYF.

The chain is built from TRBV9 and TRBJ2-3, with D possibly TRBD2 on 6 matching bases. From germline, CDR1 is SGDLS and CDR2 YYNGEE. V was shortened by 0 bases and J by 4 bases, with 12 bases between the two germline ends. The length of the CDR3 is 15 residues. The CDR3 sequence: CASSVVLSGADTQYF. The CDR3 DNA reads TGTGCCAGCAGCGTAGTTCTTAGCGGCGCAGATACGCAGTATTTT.

This chain uses TRBV4-2 with TRBJ1-4, with D hard to call. Trimming left V 0 bases short and J 4 bases short, with 9 bases between. The CDR3 loop spans 15 amino acids. The germline V gene encodes CDR1 LGHNA and CDR2 YNFKEQ. As DNA, the CDR3 is TGTGCCAGCAGCCAAGATCCGGGTTTTAATGAAAAACTGTTTTTT. The encoded protein is CASSQDPGFNEKLFF.

The rearrangement joins TRBV19 to TRBJ2-4; a possible D gene is TRBD2 (6 bases). TRBJ2-5 matches the DNA end more closely, so the J call is doubtful. Germline V CDR1 and CDR2: LNHDA, SQIVND (reference sequence). CDR3 length: 16 residues. The CDR3 DNA follows: TGTGCCAGTAAACTTGGCGGTAGCGGCTATCAAGAGACCCAGTACTTC. Residues: CASKLGGSGYQETQYF.

The V and J genes are TRBV9 and TRBJ2-1; 7 bases are shared with TRBD2. V gave up 0 bases and J gave up 1 base; unmatched junction bases: 4. In germline, CDR1 is SGDLS, CDR2 YYNGEE. The CDR3 extends over 16 amino acids. The CDR3 sequence: CASSVGARGSYNEQFF. DNA of the CDR3: TGTGCCAGCAGCGTAGGAGCGCGGGGGTCCTACAATGAGCAGTTCTTC.

The chain recombines TRBV20-1 with TRBJ1-1; D perhaps matches TRBD1 (5 bases). The germline V gene encodes CDR1 DFQATT and CDR2 SNEGSKA (reference sequence). Between the trimmed V and J ends, which lost 6 bases and 7 bases, there was a span of 18 bases. This CDR3 has 13 residues. CDR3: CSAPGAESGEAFF. In DNA form, the CDR3 reads TGCAGTGCCCCTGGGGCGGAGTCTGGTGAAGCTTTCTTT.

The rearrangement links TRBV7-9 to TRBJ2-5; 9 nucleotides agree with TRBD2. Per the germline V gene, CDR1 is SEHNR and CDR2 is FQNEAQ (reference sequence). The CDR3 has 17 residues. The V gene end was trimmed by 0 bases and the J gene end by 4 bases; junction bases not matched to a gene: 9. CDR3 residues: CASSLASGLSGGETQYF. The CDR3 DNA sequence: TGTGCCAGCAGCTTAGCCTCCGGCCTTAGCGGGGGAGAGACCCAGTACTTC.

This clonotype was counted only a few times. The CDR3 DNA reads as TGCAGTGCTACCCGGACTAGTCGGGAGACCCAGTACTTC. This encodes CSATRTSRETQYF. This rearrangement joins TRBV20-1 to TRBJ2-5; TRBD2 aligns across 7 bases. Trimming at V came to 4 bases and at J to 5 bases, leaving 7 bases not matched to a gene. Per germline, CDR1 DFQATT and CDR2 SNEGSKA (reference sequence). This CDR3 has 13 amino acids.

This sequence joins TRBV10-3 and TRBJ1-2; possibly TRBD1 for D (6 bases). Germline CDR1 is ENHRY and CDR2 is SYGVKD. The CDR3 length is 12 residues. The V end lost 10 bases, the J end lost 8 bases, and 17 bases lay between the germline ends. CDR3 amino acids: CATERGGRGYTF. The CDR3 DNA is TGTGCCACAGAGCGCGGGGGCCGAGGCTACACCTTC.

This clonotype was counted between two and nine times. The chain links TRBV15 to TRBJ1-2; D gene ambiguous. Germline-derived CDR1 and CDR2 are LNHNV and YYDKDF (reference sequence). Trimming took off 0 bases at V and 7 bases at J, with 12 bases between the two ends. The CDR3 has 14 amino acids. The CDR3 sequence: CATSRDGRYPGYTF. Here the CDR3 DNA reads TGTGCCACCAGCAGAGATGGGCGGTACCCTGGCTACACCTTC.

This clonotype has more than one count but fewer than ten. V usage is TRBV20-1 and J usage is TRBJ2-5; TRBD1 or TRBD2 may be the D gene (5 bases each). Trimming pared 0 bases from V and 5 bases from J, leaving 19 bases between. The CDR3 is 16 amino acids. The germline CDR1 and CDR2 sequences are DFQATT and SNEGSKA (reference sequence). The DNA for the CDR3 is TGCAGTGCTAGAGATCCCCTTATGAGGGGCTTGGAGACCCAGTACTTC. It translates to CSARDPLMRGLETQYF.

As concerns this clonotype: This may arise from a read error, as a much more abundant clone is one base away. The rearrangement links TRBV29-1 to TRBJ2-3; possible D gene TRBD2, 6 bases. Trimming left V 1 base short and J 5 bases short, with 13 bases between. The germline V gene encodes CDR1 SQVTM and CDR2 ANQGSEA. The CDR3 is 14 amino acids. The CDR3 reads CSVEAEGSIDTQYF. DNA for the CDR3: TGCAGCGTTGAAGCGGAGGGGTCCATAGATACGCAGTATTTT.